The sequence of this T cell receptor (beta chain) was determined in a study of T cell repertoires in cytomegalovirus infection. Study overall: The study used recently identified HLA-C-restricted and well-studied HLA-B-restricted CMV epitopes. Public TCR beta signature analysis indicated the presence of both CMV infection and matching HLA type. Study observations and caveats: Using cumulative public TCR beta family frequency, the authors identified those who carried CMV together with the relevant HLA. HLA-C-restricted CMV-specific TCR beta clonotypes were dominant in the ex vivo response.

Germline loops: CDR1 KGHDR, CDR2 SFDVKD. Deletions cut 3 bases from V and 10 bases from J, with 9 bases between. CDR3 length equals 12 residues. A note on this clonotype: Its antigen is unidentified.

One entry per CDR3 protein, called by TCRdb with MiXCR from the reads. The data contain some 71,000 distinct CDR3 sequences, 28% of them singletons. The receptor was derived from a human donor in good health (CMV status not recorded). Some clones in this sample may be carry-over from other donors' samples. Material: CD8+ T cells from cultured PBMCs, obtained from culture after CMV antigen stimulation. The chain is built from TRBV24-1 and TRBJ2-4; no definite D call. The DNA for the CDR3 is TGTGCCACCAGTGATCCCGACAAGATTCAGTACTTC. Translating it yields CATSDPDKIQYF.